Sequencing of this TCR beta chain was carried out in a study of OX40 agonist ivuxolimab in advanced cancers. As for the study more broadly: Ivuxolimab, which targeted the costimulatory receptor OX40 (CD134), was an agonistic, fully human IgG2 monoclonal antibody. The paper covers the monotherapy dose-escalation part of the phase I ivuxolimab trial, which included N = 52 patients. Of the roughly 51 patients in dose escalation, 19 had hepatocellular carcinoma, roughly 15 had melanoma, 9 had renal cell carcinoma and 9 had head and neck cancer. Prior anti-PD-1, anti-PD-L1 or anti-CTLA-4 therapy was permitted, and 35% to 40% of dose-escalation patients had received checkpoint inhibitors. Intravenous ivuxolimab was administered to patients every 2 weeks at six dose levels: 0.01, 0.1, 0.3, 1.5, 3 and 10 mg/kg. Partial responses occurred in three dose-escalation patients: two with cutaneous melanoma and one with hepatocellular carcinoma. The point of sequencing TCRbeta in the periphery was to test whether ivuxolimab changed TCR sequence diversity and drove clonal T-cell expansion. In the dose-escalation cohort, 82.7% of patients were male, and the mean age was approximately 55 years, with a range of about 23 to 85.

Patients with a history of autoimmune disease or receiving systemic immunosuppression were excluded from the trial. Peripheral blood for TCR sequencing was collected from all dose cohorts at baseline, on cycle 4 day 1, and on cycle 7 day 1. The samples were taken from a phase I, first-in-human, multicenter, open-label dose-escalation trial of ivuxolimab. Adults with locally advanced or metastatic melanoma, renal cell carcinoma, hepatocellular carcinoma or head and neck squamous cell carcinoma were enrolled in the trial. Before TCR sequencing, CD4+ T cells and CD8+ T cells from peripheral blood were sorted into separate populations. On this clone: Its cognate antigen has yet to be identified. One base away there is no much larger clone; base qualities are not given.

From its cysteine to its phenylalanine, the CDR3 spans 17 amino acids. The entry retains the CDR3 DNA only, 51 bases that are in frame from base 1. CDR1 and CDR2, per the germline V gene (reference sequence), are LNHDA and SQIVND. Ends trimmed: V by 10 bases, J by 0 bases; bases unmatched to a gene: 15. Overall results and qualifications from the work: After ivuxolimab, CD8+ T cells had more expanded clones than CD4+ T cells on average. Low levels of normalized T-cell clonal expansion were also seen in some patients who did not respond. At doses of 0.1 to 3.0 mg/kg, clonal expansion of both CD4+ and CD8+ T cells in blood was seen between baseline and week 6. The antigen specificity of the peripheral T cells that underwent clonal expansion was not determined. In partial responders in the 0.1-3.0 mg/kg groups, normalized peripheral clonal expansion was found to be among the lowest, especially among CD8+ T cells.

Genomic DNA was isolated from the sorted cells so that the TCRbeta CDR3 region could be sequenced. The immunoSEQ Assay was used to sequence the TCRbeta CDR3 regions. The table comes from immuneACCESS by way of TCRdb, which keeps in-frame sequences with V and J called. Part of the clones is missing from these tables; in studies checked, under half for an unresolved V gene and the rest for unknown reasons. The sample profile shows tens of thousands of clones; approximately 80% of them were found once. Approximately 13% of the sample lies in the top ten. Recombination joined TRBV19 with TRBJ2-1, with 7 bases in between that match TRBD1. The source is an adult with an advanced solid tumor such as melanoma, head and neck, liver or kidney cancer. This sample comprised CD4+ or CD8+ T cells sorted from blood, obtained in a trial of the OX40 agonist ivuxolimab. The CDR3 reads as follows: CATPVGIRDSSYNEQFF. In nucleotide form, the sequence is TGTGCCACCCCAGTAGGAATCCGGGACAGCTCCTACAATGAGCAGTTCTTC.